These 18 T cell receptor beta chains were all obtained from the same sample, sequenced in a study of T cells after yellow fever vaccination. TCRdb reprocessed the 5' RACE reads via MiXCR and lists one record per CDR3 protein. The sample carries 95,000 to 150,000 distinct CDR3 sequences, under 8% recorded once. The specimen comprised CD4+ T cells sorted from PBMCs, sampled 10 days after the first yellow fever vaccination. The receptors derive from a young man who received the YFV17D yellow fever vaccine.

About this clonotype itself: One end of the junction fails to match germline, which may point to a read error. The rearrangement joins TRBV4-3 to TRBJ2-5; possible D gene TRBD2, 5 bases. CDR3 size: 14 residues. Looked up from germline, CDR1 is LGHNA and CDR2 is YSLEER. The chain's CDR3 is CASSQGTYQEIQYF. The CDR3 DNA is TGCGCCAGCAGCCAAGGGACTTACCAAGAGATCCAGTACTTC.

In its sample, this clonotype was seen a few times. The gene calls are TRBV3-1 and TRBJ1-5; D is undetermined. Germline loops: CDR1 LGHDT, CDR2 YNNKEL (reference sequence). V was cut by 4 bases and J by 2 bases, with 9 bases left in between. CDR3 size: 14 residues. The CDR3 DNA reads as TGTGCCAGCAGCCTAGGTATCGGCAATCAGCCCCAGCATTTT. Protein: CASSLGIGNQPQHF.

This clonotype has at least ten counts. V usage is TRBV24-1 and J usage is TRBJ1-5, with D unclear. The germline V gene encodes CDR1 KGHDR and CDR2 SFDVKD. The V and J ends lost 4 bases and 1 base respectively, with 7 bases between them. The CDR3 is 14 amino acids. CDR3 DNA: TGTGCCACCAGTGACCAGGAGAGCAATCAGCCCCAGCATTTT. Translating gives CATSDQESNQPQHF.

This clonotype has at least ten counts. The chain employs TRBV7-9 and TRBJ1-2, with 7 bases identical to TRBD1. The CDR3 sequence is 13 residues long. V lost 5 bases, J lost 5 bases, and 5 bases stayed unmatched. Germline V gene sequence: CDR1 SEHNR, CDR2 FQNEAQ (reference sequence). The CDR3 coding sequence is TGTGCCAGCAGCCCGGGACAGAGATATGGCTACACCTTC. It specifies CASSPGQRYGYTF.

This clonotype occurred many times. V and J are TRBV6-1 and TRBJ2-1; 8 bases map to TRBD2. The CDR3 totals 13 residues. The germline CDR1 and CDR2 sequences are MNHNS and SASEGT. V trimming: 7 bases; J trimming: 9 bases; junction bases outside the gene matches: 8. CDR3: CASKNGGAPEQFF. CDR3 in DNA: TGTGCCAGCAAAAACGGGGGGGCCCCTGAGCAGTTCTTC.

This clonotype was found many times. The gene calls are TRBV3-1 and TRBJ2-1; perhaps TRBD2 as D (5 bases). With 1 base removed from V and 6 bases from J, the gap between germline ends came to 10 bases. Germline CDR1 and CDR2: LGHDT and YNNKEL (reference sequence). This CDR3 comprises 14 residues. CDR3 in amino acids: CASSQGLEGNEQFF. The CDR3 nucleotides read TGTGCCAGCAGCCAAGGGCTAGAGGGCAATGAGCAGTTCTTC.

There are many counts of this clonotype. V and J are TRBV2 and TRBJ1-2; possible D gene TRBD1, 5 bases. The CDR3 extends over 12 amino acids. Trimming took 7 bases from V and 4 from J, leaving 10 bases between them. Germline V lookup: CDR1 SNHLY, CDR2 FYNNEI. In DNA form, the CDR3 reads TGTGCCAGCAAGGCCCAGGGCTATGGCTACACCTTC. Residues: CASKAQGYGYTF.

This clonotype was recorded many times. The rearrangement uses TRBV7-3 and TRBJ2-1; tentative D call: TRBD2 (7 bases). V was cut by 2 bases and J by 8 bases, with 16 bases left in between. Germline V gene data show CDR1 as SGHTA and CDR2 as FQGTGA. The CDR3 contains 15 residues. The CDR3: CASSLYRGGIDEQFF. For the CDR3, the DNA is TGTGCCAGCAGCTTATATAGGGGGGGCATTGATGAGCAGTTCTTC. Drawing the rest from reference TRBV7-3 and TRBJ2-1, the complete variable domain is GAGVSQTPSNKVTEKGKYVELRCDPISGHTALYWYRQSLGQGPEFLIYFQGTGAADDSGLPNDRFFAVRPEGSVSTLKIQRTERGDSAVYLCASSLYRGGIDEQFFGPGTRLTVL.

This clonotype was seen many times. The V gene is TRBV12-3 or TRBV12-4, the J gene TRBJ1-6, with 7 positions matching TRBD1. The V gene end was trimmed by 5 bases and the J gene end by 6 bases; junction bases not matched to a gene: 4. CDR3 length: 14 residues. The CDR3 here is CASSRDRVNSPLHF. The CDR3 DNA reads as TGTGCCAGCAGTCGAGACAGGGTTAATTCACCCCTCCACTTT.

This clonotype was recorded many times. The chain carries TRBV5-1 and TRBJ1-1; TRBD1 matches 8 bases. V was clipped by 0 bases and J by 7 bases; unmatched bases: 8. Per the germline V gene, CDR1 is SGHRS and CDR2 is YFSETQ. This CDR3 spans 15 amino acids. CDR3 protein: CASSLVLGQANEAFF. The CDR3 DNA is TGCGCCAGCAGCTTGGTTTTGGGACAGGCGAATGAAGCTTTCTTT.

This clonotype was detected only a few times. The chain couples TRBV18 to TRBJ1-5, with 8 bases lining up with TRBD1. J lost 0 bases, V lost 6 bases, and 10 bases had no gene match. The CDR3 sequence is 17 residues long. CDR1 and CDR2 (germline): KGHSH, LQKENI. The CDR3 DNA reads TGTGCCAGCTCTCGAGAACAGGGGGAGGGTAGCAATCAGCCCCAGCATTTT. This translates into CASSREQGEGSNQPQHF.

This clonotype was detected many times. The V and J genes are TRBV10-1 and TRBJ2-5; 8 bases align to TRBD2. Germline V gene sequence: CDR1 WNHNN, CDR2 SYGVQD (reference sequence). The V and J ends lost 2 bases and 1 base, in that order; junction bases with no gene match: 6. This CDR3 has 16 residues. The CDR3 DNA sequence: TGCGCCAGCAGTGAGGGAGCGGGGGAACCCCAAGAGACCCAGTACTTC. This gives the protein CASSEGAGEPQETQYF.

For this clonotype: Since a much larger clone is just one base distant, this may be a read error. The rearrangement links TRBV7-2 to TRBJ1-6; D possibly corresponds to TRBD1 (6 bases). V lost 7 bases to trimming and J lost 11 bases, with 18 bases between them. There are 14 residues in the CDR3. Looked up from germline, CDR1 is SGHTA and CDR2 is FQGNSA. This CDR3 reads CASTLFQGSAPLHF. The CDR3 nucleotides read TGTGCCAGCACCCTCTTCCAGGGGTCGGCACCCCTCCACTTT.

This clonotype was seen at least ten times. The chain links TRBV10-3 to TRBJ1-4; D gene unclear. With 2 bases removed from V and 0 bases from J, the gap between germline ends came to 7 bases. CDR3 size: 15 residues. Germline CDR1 and CDR2: ENHRY and SYGVKD. The CDR3 sequence: CAISEVGATNEKLFF. Here the CDR3 DNA reads TGTGCCATCAGTGAGGTCGGTGCAACTAATGAAAAACTGTTTTTT.

This clonotype was picked up many times. The V gene is TRBV7-2, the J gene TRBJ2-1, with D possibly TRBD2 on 6 matching bases. Germline CDR1 and CDR2: SGHTA and FQGNSA. This CDR3 is built from 15 residues. The V end lost 5 bases, the J end lost 4 bases, and 15 bases lay between the germline ends. CDR3 sequence reads: CASSRDFSPYNEQFF. The CDR3 DNA reads as TGTGCCAGCAGCCGGGACTTCTCGCCTTACAATGAGCAGTTCTTC.

This clonotype was seen at least ten times. This chain's CDR3 is CASSGGGFNSPLHF. The CDR3 DNA is TGTGCCAGCAGTGGTGGGGGATTTAATTCACCCCTCCACTTT. The chain uses TRBV7-9 and TRBJ1-6, with D perhaps TRBD1 (5 bases). CDR1 and CDR2 from the germline V gene are SEHNR and FQNEAQ (reference sequence). The CDR3 extends over 14 amino acids. V lost 6 bases and J 6 bases, leaving 12 bases between the germline ends.

This clonotype was seen repeatedly, ten times or more. V and J are TRBV6-1 and TRBJ2-7, with 9 bases aligning to TRBD1. The J segment lost 0 bases and the V segment lost 10 bases, leaving 13 bases of the junction unmatched. Germline CDR1 reads MNHNS; CDR2 reads SASEGT. The CDR3 is made up of 16 amino acids. The CDR3 bases are TGTGCCACCAAGGACAGGGGCAAAGCCTCCTCCTACGAGCAGTACTTC. Protein: CATKDRGKASSYEQYF.

The table lists this clonotype with many counts. V gene TRBV5-1 combines with J gene TRBJ1-6; unclear D gene. Per germline, CDR1 SGHRS and CDR2 YFSETQ. CDR3 length equals 13 residues. V was clipped by 2 bases and J by 10 bases, with 10 bases between them. CDR3 region: CASSFEGISPLHF. CDR3 bases: TGCGCCAGCAGCTTTGAGGGTATCTCACCCCTCCACTTT.